This T cell receptor (beta chain) was captured by sequencing in a study of blood T cell repertoires in COVID-19. Study-wide background: There were acute and convalescent COVID-19 samples, and they came from the United States, Italy and Spain.

CDR1 is SGHAT, CDR2 FQNNGV, per germline. This CDR3 contains 13 residues. The V gene lost 6 bases and the J gene lost 4 bases, with 12 bases spanning the gap. This clone has more than one count but fewer than ten. It was during active infection that Seattle patients were enrolled and then longitudinally followed. Authors' processing steps: Amplification from reference gene primers served as the basis for estimated nucleated cell counts. Clones were sequenced by immunoSEQ multiplex PCR, and TCRdb holds only the in-frame ones, with some missing. The V and J calls and the clone size are those of that table, but D and trimming were determined from the DNA. Here the sample spans about 200,000 clones, approximately 80% being singletons.

Sequencing was carried out using peripheral blood. The chain uses TRBV11-2 and TRBJ1-2; D possibly corresponds to TRBD1 (6 bases). The source of this sequence is a man in his fifties or sixties with COVID-19, enrolled during active disease. In DNA form, the CDR3 reads TGTGCCAGCAGTTTGCAGGGGAGCTATGGCTACACCTTC. This translates into CASSLQGSYGYTF. The full variable domain, in which reference TRBV11-2 and TRBJ1-2 provide the parts outside the CDR3, is EAGVAQSPRYKIIEKRQSVAFWCNPISGHATLYWYQQILGQGPKLLIQFQNNGVVDDSQLPKDRFSAERLKGVDSTLKIQPAKLEDSAVYLCASSLQGSYGYTFGSGTRLTVV.